This section outlines one T cell receptor (beta chain) sequence together with its context. Its antigen remains unknown. Germline CDR1 SGHTA, CDR2 FQGNSA. V shed 4 bases, J shed 2 bases, and the junction held 8 bases outside the gene matches. CDR3 length: 16 residues. Repertoires were generated with immunoSEQ multiplex PCR, while TCRdb's copy carries only in-frame clones and drops some. The top ten clones hold approximately 1.6% of a sample with around 700,000 clones, under 80% of them seen once. The data originate from a study of shared clonotypes between healthy human individuals. Study-level findings and limits: A generally larger estimated richness was seen in naive subsets than in memory subsets.

The sequenced sample was memory CD4+ T cells sorted from blood. As for subset: CD45RA-negative fraction. V and J are TRBV7-2 and TRBJ2-1, with 7 bases identical to TRBD2. This TCR was sampled from a young woman in good health. The CDR3 DNA sequence: TGTGCCAGCAGCTCCTCGAGCGGGGTAACCTACAATGAGCAGTTCTTC. Amino acids: CASSSSSGVTYNEQFF.